The 12 T cell receptor beta chains below all came from one sample that was sequenced in a study of blood T cell repertoires in COVID-19. The repertoire was sequenced with immunoSEQ multiplex PCR; TCRdb's copy has only in-frame clones and lacks some. Of approximately 300,000 clones listed, 87% were seen once; the top ten hold approximately 5.3%. Sequencing input: PBMCs or T cells enriched from blood (not recorded which). These TCRs come from a woman aged 25-40 years who had recovered from COVID-19.

This chain connects TRBV19 to TRBJ1-2; D not resolved. CDR3 length equals 13 residues. Germline CDR1 reads LNHDA; CDR2 reads SQIVND (reference sequence). With 3 bases removed from V and 3 bases from J, the gap between germline ends came to 8 bases. This CDR3 reads CASSISGYYGYTF. In DNA, the CDR3 is TGTGCCAGTAGTATCTCCGGGTACTATGGCTACACCTTC.

As DNA, the CDR3 is TGTGCCAGCAGCGATAAAACGGACAGGGGGCAAGAAAAACTGTTTTTT. As protein: CASSDKTDRGQEKLFF. This chain links TRBV4-2 with TRBJ1-4; 11 bases match TRBD1. V lost 5 bases, J lost 8 bases, and 10 bases stayed unmatched. CDR1 LGHNA and CDR2 YNFKEQ come from the germline V gene. This CDR3 region has 16 residues.

The rearrangement joins TRBV19 to TRBJ1-5, with 9 nucleotides matching TRBD1. V dropped 6 bases and J dropped 5; count of bases not matched to a gene: 8. Germline values: CDR1 LNHDA, CDR2 SQIVND (reference sequence). The CDR3 totals 15 residues. In nucleotides, the CDR3 is TGTGCCAGTAGGGCTCGGACAGGGGCCTATCAGCCCCAGCATTTT. This translates into CASRARTGAYQPQHF.

The chain couples TRBV19 to TRBJ2-7; 9 bases are a match to TRBD1. The ends lost 1 base at V and 3 bases at J; junction bases unmatched: 4. Germline lookup yields CDR1 LNHDA and CDR2 SQIVND (reference sequence). CDR3 size: 15 residues. The CDR3 spells CASSIAGQGGYEQYF. The CDR3 nucleotides read TGTGCCAGTAGTATAGCGGGACAGGGAGGCTACGAGCAGTACTTC.

The V gene is TRBV19, the J gene TRBJ1-2, with 7 nucleotides matching TRBD1. CDR3 length: 17 residues. The V gene's germline CDR1 is LNHDA and CDR2 SQIVND (reference sequence). The J segment lost 5 bases and the V segment lost 6 bases, leaving 18 bases of the junction unmatched. CDR3 residues: CASRDGATGAPGYGYTF. The CDR3 DNA is TGTGCCAGTAGGGATGGGGCTACAGGGGCCCCGGGGTATGGCTACACCTTC.

This clone came up many times. The chain is built from TRBV10-3 and TRBJ2-2; 7 bases align to TRBD2. CDR1 and CDR2 (germline): ENHRY, SYGVKD. This CDR3 contains 13 residues. V trimming: 10 bases; J trimming: 5 bases; junction bases outside the gene matches: 7. CDR3 in DNA: TGTGCCACAAATAGGGAGGGTACCGGGGAGCTGTTTTTT. This encodes CATNREGTGELFF.

This chain connects TRBV30 to TRBJ1-4, with D perhaps matching TRBD1 (6 bases). The V end lost 4 bases, the J end lost 10 bases, and 13 bases lay between the germline ends. Germline CDR1 is GTSNPN and CDR2 is SVGIG (reference sequence). This CDR3 is 12 amino acids long. The CDR3 nucleotides are TGTGCCTGGACCTCGGGGGGGCCAAAACTGTTTTTT. It codes for CAWTSGGPKLFF. The full variable domain, completed using reference TRBV30 and TRBJ1-4, is SQTIHQWPATLVQPVGSPLSLECTVEGTSNPNLYWYRQAAGRGLQLLFYSVGIGQISSEVPQNLSASRPQDRQFILSSKKLLLSDSGFYLCAWTSGGPKLFFGSGTQLSVL.

The chain is built from TRBV6-5 and TRBJ1-4; TRBD1 is a possible D gene (6 bases). This CDR3 has 15 amino acids. CDR1 and CDR2 from the germline V gene are MNHEY and SVGAGI. V lost 8 bases and J lost 7, with 20 bases in between. CDR3 sequence reads: CASHRGTSPAEKLFF. The CDR3 DNA is TGTGCCAGCCATAGGGGGACAAGTCCGGCTGAAAAACTGTTTTTT.

Written as DNA, the CDR3 is TGTGCCAGCAGCCTAAGGCCGACAGGGATGACTGAAGCTTTCTTT. Protein product: CASSLRPTGMTEAFF. The V call is TRBV7-3, the J call TRBJ1-1, with 7 bases matching TRBD1. Germline V lookup: CDR1 SGHTA, CDR2 FQGTGA. Trimming cost V 5 bases and J 5 bases; bases outside gene matches: 11. This CDR3 has 15 residues.

For the CDR3, the DNA is TGTGCCAGTAGCCCTGGGACAGGGGACTATGGCTACACCTTC. This codes for CASSPGTGDYGYTF. The genes are TRBV19 and TRBJ1-2; TRBD1 aligns across 10 bases. CDR3 length: 14 residues. With 6 bases clipped from V and 3 bases from J, the junction kept 4 bases outside the gene matches. The germline CDR1 and CDR2 sequences are LNHDA and SQIVND (reference sequence).

This sequence joins TRBV2 and TRBJ2-1; no clear D gene. The V end was cut by 2 bases, the J end by 4 bases, with 9 bases between. The CDR3 has 14 amino acids. CDR1 is SNHLY and CDR2 is FYNNEI in the germline V gene. The CDR3 DNA sequence: TGTGCCAGCAGTGAACGGCAGGTATACAATGAGCAGTTCTTC. Amino acids: CASSERQVYNEQFF.

This clone was detected only a few times. V and J are TRBV28 and TRBJ1-4; a possible D gene is TRBD1 (6 bases). Germline V lookup: CDR1 MDHEN, CDR2 SYDVKM. The CDR3 has 15 residues. V lost 5 bases and J 7 bases, leaving 17 bases between the germline ends. DNA of the CDR3: TGTGCCAGCAGTCCAGGGAGGGGGGAGAGTGAAAAACTGTTTTTT. This translates into CASSPGRGESEKLFF. The complete variable domain, with remaining parts taken from reference TRBV28 and TRBJ1-4, reads DVKVTQSSRYLVKRTGEKVFLECVQDMDHENMFWYRQDPGLGLRLIYFSYDVKMKEKGDIPEGYSVSREKKERFSLILESASTNQTSMYLCASSPGRGESEKLFFGSGTQLSVL.